Detailed here is one T cell receptor beta chain. This sample was taken from a study of T cell changes during pregnancy in multiple sclerosis. V was trimmed by 11 bases and J by 1 base, leaving 16 bases between them. Per the germline V gene, CDR1 is MNHEY and CDR2 is SVGAGI. The CDR3 is made up of 14 amino acids. Sequenced by immunoSEQ multiplex PCR; TCRdb stores in-frame clones only, minus some. The sample carries tens of thousands of clones, just over 90% recorded once. This sample comprised peripheral blood, obtained after pregnancy. This chain joins TRBV6-5 and TRBJ2-3; D gene ambiguous. The receptor was isolated from a female donor with multiple sclerosis, enrolled in a pregnancy study. CDR3 DNA: TGTGCCGCACGCGGTCTAGGAGGCACAGATACGCAGTATTTT. Its translation is CAARGLGGTDTQYF.